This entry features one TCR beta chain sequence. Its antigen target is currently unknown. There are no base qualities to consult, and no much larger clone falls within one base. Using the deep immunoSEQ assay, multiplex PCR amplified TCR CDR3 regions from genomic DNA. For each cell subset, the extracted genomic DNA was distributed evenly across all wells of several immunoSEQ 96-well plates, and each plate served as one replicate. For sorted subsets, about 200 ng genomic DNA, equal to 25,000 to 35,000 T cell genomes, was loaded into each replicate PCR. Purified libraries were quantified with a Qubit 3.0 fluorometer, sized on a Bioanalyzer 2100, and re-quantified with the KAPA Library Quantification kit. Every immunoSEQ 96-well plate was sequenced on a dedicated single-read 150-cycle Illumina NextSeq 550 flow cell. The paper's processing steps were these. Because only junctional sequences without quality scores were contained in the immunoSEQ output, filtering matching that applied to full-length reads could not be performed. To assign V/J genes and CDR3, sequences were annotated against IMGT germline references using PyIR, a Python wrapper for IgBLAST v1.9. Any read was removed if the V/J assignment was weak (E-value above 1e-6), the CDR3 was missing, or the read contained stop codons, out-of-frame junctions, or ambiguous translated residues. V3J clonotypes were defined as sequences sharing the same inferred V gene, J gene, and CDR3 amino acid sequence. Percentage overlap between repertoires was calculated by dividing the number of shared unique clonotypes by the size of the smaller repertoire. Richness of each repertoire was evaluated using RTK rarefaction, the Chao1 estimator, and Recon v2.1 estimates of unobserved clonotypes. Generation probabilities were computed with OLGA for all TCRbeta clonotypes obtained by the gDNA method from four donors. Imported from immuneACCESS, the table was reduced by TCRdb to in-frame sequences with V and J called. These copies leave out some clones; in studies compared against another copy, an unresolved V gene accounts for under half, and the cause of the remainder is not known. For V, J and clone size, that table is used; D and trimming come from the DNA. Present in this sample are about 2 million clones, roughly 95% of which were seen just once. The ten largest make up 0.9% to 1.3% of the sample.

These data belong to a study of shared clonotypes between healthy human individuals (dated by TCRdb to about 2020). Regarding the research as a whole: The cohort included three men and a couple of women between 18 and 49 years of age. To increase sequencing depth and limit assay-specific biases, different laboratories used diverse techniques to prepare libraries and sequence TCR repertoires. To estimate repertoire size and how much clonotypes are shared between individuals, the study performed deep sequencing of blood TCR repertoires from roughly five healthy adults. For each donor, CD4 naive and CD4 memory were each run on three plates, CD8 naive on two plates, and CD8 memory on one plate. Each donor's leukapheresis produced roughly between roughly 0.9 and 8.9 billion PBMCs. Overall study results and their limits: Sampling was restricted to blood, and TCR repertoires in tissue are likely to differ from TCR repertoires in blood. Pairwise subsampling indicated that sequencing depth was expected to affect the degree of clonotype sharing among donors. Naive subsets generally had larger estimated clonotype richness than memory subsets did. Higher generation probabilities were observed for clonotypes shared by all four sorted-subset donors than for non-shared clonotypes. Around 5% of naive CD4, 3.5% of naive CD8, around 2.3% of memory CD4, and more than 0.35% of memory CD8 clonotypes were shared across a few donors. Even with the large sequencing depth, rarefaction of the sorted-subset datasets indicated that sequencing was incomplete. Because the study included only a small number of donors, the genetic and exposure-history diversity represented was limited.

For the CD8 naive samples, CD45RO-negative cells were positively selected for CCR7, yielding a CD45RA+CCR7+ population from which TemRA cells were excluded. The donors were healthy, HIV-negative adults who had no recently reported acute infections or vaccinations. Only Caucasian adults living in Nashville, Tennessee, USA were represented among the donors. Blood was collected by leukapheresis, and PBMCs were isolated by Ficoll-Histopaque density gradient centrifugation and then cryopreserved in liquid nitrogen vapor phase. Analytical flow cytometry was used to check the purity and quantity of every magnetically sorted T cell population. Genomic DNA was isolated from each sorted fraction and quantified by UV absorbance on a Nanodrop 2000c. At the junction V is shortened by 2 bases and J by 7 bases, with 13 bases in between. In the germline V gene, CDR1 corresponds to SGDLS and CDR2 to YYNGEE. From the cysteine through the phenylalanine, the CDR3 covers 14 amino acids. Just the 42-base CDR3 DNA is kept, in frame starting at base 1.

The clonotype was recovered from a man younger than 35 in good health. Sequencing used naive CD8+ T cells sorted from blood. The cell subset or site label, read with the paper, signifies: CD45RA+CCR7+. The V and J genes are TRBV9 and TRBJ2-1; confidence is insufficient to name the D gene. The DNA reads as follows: TGTGCCAGCAGCGTTTGGGAAATTGGAAATGAGCAGTTCTTC. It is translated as CASSVWEIGNEQFF.